This is a list of T cell receptor beta chains from one sample in a study of T cell responses to AZD1222 COVID-19 vaccine. Profiling relied on immunoSEQ multiplex PCR, and the TCRdb table lists in-frame clones only, not all of them. The sample holds tens of thousands of clones, around 88% seen once. The starting material was peripheral blood, obtained on day 0 of AZD1222 vaccination. The receptors shown here come from an adult in good health. CDR3s leave out the opening cysteine and the closing phenylalanine or tryptophan. The order of the fields is CDR3 protein, J gene, V gene.

CDR3 protein: ASSPETGAGYGYT
J gene: TRBJ1-2
V gene: TRBV5-4

CDR3 protein: ASSLTGTSQETQY
J gene: TRBJ2-5
V gene: TRBV7-3

CDR3 protein: ASSLALAGTHEQY
J gene: TRBJ2-7
V gene: TRBV7-2

CDR3 protein: AWSSRDRGFYSNQPQH
J gene: TRBJ1-5
V gene: TRBV30

CDR3 protein: ASAASGEETQY
J gene: TRBJ2-5
V gene: TRBV12-5

CDR3 protein: ATSDPRTLRGDNEQF
J gene: TRBJ2-1
V gene: TRBV24-1

CDR3 protein: ASSPQQGNGYT
J gene: TRBJ1-2
V gene: TRBV12-3/TRBV12-4

CDR3 protein: ASSTSGGWGEKLF
J gene: TRBJ1-4
V gene: TRBV19

CDR3 protein: ASSPSGGQGMYEQY
J gene: TRBJ2-7
V gene: TRBV4-1

CDR3 protein: ASSKDRNYGYT
J gene: TRBJ1-2
V gene: TRBV27

CDR3 protein: ASSLDRARNEQY
J gene: TRBJ2-7
V gene: TRBV6-2/TRBV6-3

CDR3 protein: AWSVREQETQY
J gene: TRBJ2-5
V gene: TRBV30

CDR3 protein: ATSDRGSGTEAF
J gene: TRBJ1-1
V gene: TRBV24-1

CDR3 protein: AISEPGQGNEQY
J gene: TRBJ2-7
V gene: TRBV10-3

CDR3 protein: ASSSRQGWVYEQY
J gene: TRBJ2-7
V gene: TRBV11-2